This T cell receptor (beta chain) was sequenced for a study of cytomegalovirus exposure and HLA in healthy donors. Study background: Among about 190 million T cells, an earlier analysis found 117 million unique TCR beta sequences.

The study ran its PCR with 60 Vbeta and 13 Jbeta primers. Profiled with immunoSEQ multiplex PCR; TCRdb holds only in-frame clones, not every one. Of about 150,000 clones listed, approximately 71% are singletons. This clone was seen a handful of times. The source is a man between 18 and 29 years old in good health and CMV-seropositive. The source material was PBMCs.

CDR3 nucleotide sequence: TGCGCCAGCAGCCAAGCTGCGGGGGGCACTGAAGCTTTCTTT. Its protein product is CASSQAAGGTEAFF. The chain has TRBV4-1 and TRBJ1-1; a possible D gene is TRBD1 (5 bases). Trimming removed 1 base at V and 4 bases at J, with 10 bases between. CDR3 size: 14 residues. Germline V gene sequence: CDR1 MGHRA, CDR2 YSYEKL.